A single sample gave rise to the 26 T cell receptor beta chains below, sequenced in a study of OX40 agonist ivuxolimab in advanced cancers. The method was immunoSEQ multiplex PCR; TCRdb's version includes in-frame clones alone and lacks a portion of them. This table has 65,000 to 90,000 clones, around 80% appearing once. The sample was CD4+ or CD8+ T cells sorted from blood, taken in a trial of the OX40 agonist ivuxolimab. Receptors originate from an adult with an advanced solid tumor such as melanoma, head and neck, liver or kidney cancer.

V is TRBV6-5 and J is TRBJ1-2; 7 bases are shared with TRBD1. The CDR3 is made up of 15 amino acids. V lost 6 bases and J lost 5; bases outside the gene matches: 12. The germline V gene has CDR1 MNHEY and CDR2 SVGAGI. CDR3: CASSQDRSEGYGYTF. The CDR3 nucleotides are TGTGCCAGCAGCCAGGACAGGAGCGAAGGGTATGGCTACACCTTC.

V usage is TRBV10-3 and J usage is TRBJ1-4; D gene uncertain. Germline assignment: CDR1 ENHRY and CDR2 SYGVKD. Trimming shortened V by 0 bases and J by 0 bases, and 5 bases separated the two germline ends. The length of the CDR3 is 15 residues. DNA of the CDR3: TGTGCCATCAGTGAGTCATCAACAACTAATGAAAAACTGTTTTTT. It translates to CAISESSTTNEKLFF.

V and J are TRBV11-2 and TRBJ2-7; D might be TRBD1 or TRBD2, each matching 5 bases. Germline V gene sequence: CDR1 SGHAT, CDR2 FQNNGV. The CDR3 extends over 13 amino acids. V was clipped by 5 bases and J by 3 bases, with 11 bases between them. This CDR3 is CASSRDLLYEQYF. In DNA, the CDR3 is TGTGCCAGCAGCCGGGACCTCCTCTACGAGCAGTACTTC.

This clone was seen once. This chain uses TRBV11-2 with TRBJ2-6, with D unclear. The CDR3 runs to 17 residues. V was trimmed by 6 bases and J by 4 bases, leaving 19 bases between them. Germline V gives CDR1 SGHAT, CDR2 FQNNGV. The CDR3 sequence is CASRSISVARGANVLTF. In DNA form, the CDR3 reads TGTGCCAGCAGATCTATCTCGGTGGCGCGAGGGGCCAACGTCCTGACTTTC. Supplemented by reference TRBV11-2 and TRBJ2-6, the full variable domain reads EAGVAQSPRYKIIEKRQSVAFWCNPISGHATLYWYQQILGQGPKLLIQFQNNGVVDDSQLPKDRFSAERLKGVDSTLKIQPAKLEDSAVYLCASRSISVARGANVLTFGAGSRLTVL.

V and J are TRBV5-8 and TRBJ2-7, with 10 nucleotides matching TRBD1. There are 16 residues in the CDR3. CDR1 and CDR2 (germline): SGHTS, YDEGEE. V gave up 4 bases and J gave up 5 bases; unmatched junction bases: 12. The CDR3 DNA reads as TGTGCCAGCAGCCCTCGCCGGGACAGGGGAATCAACGAGCAGTACTTC. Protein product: CASSPRRDRGINEQYF.

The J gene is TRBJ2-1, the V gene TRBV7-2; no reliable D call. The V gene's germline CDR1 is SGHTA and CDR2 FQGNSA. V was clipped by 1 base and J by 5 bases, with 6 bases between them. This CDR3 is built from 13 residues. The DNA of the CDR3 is TGTGCCAGCAGCTTAGGGGTAAACAATGAGCAGTTCTTC. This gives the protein CASSLGVNNEQFF.

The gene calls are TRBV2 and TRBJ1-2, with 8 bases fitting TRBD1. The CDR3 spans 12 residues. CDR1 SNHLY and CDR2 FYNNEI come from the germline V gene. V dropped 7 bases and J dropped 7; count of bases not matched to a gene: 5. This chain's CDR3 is CASTQGAGGYTF. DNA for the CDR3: TGTGCCAGCACCCAGGGGGCTGGTGGCTACACCTTC.

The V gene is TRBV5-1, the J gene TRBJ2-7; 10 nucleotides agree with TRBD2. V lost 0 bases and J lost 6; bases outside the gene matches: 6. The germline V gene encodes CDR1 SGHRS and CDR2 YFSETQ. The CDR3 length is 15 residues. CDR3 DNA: TGCGCCAGCAGCTTGGCGCTAGCGGGAGACTCCGAGCAGTACTTC. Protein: CASSLALAGDSEQYF.

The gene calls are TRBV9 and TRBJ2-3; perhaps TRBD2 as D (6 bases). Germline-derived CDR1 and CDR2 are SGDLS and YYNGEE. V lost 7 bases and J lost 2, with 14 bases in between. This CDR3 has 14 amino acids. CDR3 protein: CASGRSGFTDTQYF. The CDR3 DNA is TGTGCCAGCGGGCGTAGCGGTTTCACAGATACGCAGTATTTT.

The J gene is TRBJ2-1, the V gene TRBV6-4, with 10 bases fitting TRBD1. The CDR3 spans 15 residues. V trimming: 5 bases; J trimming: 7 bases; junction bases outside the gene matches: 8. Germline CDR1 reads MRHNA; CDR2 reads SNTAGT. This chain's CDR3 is CASSFVGQGGNEQFF. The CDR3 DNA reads TGTGCCAGCAGTTTTGTAGGACAGGGGGGGAATGAGCAGTTCTTC.

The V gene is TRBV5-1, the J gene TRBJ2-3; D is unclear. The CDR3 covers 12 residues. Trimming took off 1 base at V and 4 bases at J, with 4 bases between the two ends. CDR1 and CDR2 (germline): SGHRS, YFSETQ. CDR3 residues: CASSLYPDTQYF. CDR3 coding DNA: TGCGCCAGCAGCTTGTACCCAGATACGCAGTATTTT. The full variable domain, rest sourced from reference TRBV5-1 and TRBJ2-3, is KAGVTQTPRYLIKTRGQQVTLSCSPISGHRSVSWYQQTPGQGLQFLFEYFSETQRNKGNFPGRFSGRQFSNSRSEMNVSTLELGDSALYLCASSLYPDTQYFGPGTRLTVL.

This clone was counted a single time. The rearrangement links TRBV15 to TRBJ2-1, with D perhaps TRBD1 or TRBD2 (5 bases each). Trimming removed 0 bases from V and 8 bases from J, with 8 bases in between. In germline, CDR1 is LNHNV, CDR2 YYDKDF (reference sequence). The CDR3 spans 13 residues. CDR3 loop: CATSREVGDEQFF. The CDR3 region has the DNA TGTGCCACCAGCAGAGAGGTGGGGGATGAGCAGTTCTTC. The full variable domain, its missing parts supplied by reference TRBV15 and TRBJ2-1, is DAMVIQNPRYQVTQFGKPVTLSCSQTLNHNVMYWYQQKSSQAPKLLFHYYDKDFNNEADTPDNFQSRRPNTSFCFLDIRSPGLGDTAMYLCATSREVGDEQFFGPGTRLTVL.

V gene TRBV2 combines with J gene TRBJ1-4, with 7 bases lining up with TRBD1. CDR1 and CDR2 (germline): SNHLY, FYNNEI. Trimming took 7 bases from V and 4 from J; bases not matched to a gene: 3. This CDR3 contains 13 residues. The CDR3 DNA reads TGTGCCAGCAATCGGGACAGTAATGAAAAACTGTTTTTT. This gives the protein CASNRDSNEKLFF.

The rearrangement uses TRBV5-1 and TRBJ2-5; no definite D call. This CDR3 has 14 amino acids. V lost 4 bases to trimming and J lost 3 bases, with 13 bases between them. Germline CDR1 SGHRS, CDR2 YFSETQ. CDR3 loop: CASSPDPSEETQYF. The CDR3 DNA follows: TGCGCCAGCAGCCCGGACCCGTCGGAAGAGACCCAGTACTTC.

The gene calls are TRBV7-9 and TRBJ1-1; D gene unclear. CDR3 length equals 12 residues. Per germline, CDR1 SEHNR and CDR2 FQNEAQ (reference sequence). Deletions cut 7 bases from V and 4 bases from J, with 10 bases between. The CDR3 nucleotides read TGTGCCAGCACCTTGCTCGTCACTGAAGCTTTCTTT. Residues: CASTLLVTEAFF.

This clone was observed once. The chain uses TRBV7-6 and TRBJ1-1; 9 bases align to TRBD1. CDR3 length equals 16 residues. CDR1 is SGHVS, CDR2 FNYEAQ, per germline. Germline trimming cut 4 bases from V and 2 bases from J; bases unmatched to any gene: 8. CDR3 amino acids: CASSSGQGMVNTEAFF. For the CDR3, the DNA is TGTGCCAGCAGCTCCGGACAGGGGATGGTAAACACTGAAGCTTTCTTT.

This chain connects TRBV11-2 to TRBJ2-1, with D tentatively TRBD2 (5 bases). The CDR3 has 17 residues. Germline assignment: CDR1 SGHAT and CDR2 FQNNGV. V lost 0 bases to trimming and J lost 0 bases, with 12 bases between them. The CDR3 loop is CASSLEGSASSYNEQFF. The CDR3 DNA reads TGTGCCAGCAGCTTAGAAGGTAGCGCTAGCTCCTACAATGAGCAGTTCTTC. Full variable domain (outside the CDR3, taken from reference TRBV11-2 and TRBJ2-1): EAGVAQSPRYKIIEKRQSVAFWCNPISGHATLYWYQQILGQGPKLLIQFQNNGVVDDSQLPKDRFSAERLKGVDSTLKIQPAKLEDSAVYLCASSLEGSASSYNEQFFGPGTRLTVL.

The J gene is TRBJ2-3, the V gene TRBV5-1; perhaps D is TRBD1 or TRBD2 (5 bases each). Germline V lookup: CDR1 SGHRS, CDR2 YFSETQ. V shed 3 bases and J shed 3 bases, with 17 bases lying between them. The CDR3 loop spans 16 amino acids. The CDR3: CASSSFNPGPTDTQYF. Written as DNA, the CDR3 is TGCGCCAGCAGCTCCTTTAACCCGGGACCGACAGATACGCAGTATTTT.

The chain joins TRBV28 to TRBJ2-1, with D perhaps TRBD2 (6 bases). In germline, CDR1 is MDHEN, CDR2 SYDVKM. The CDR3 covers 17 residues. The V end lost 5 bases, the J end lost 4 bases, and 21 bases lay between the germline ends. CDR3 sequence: CASSIPGRAAGYNEQFF. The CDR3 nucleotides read TGTGCCAGCAGTATACCCGGGAGAGCCGCCGGTTACAATGAGCAGTTCTTC.

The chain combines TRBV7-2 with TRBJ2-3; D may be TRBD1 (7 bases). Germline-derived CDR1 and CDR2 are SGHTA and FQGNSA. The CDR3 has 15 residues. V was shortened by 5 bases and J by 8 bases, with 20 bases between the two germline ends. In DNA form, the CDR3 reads TGTGCCAGCAGCCTCGCCGGACAGGTGGGAGGTACGCAGTATTTT. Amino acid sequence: CASSLAGQVGGTQYF.

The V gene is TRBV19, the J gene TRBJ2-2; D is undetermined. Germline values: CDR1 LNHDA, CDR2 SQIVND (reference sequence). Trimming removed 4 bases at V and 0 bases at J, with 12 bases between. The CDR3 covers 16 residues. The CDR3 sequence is CASSSVSVSNTGELFF. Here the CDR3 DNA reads TGTGCCAGTAGTAGCGTCAGCGTCTCGAACACCGGGGAGCTGTTTTTT.

CDR3 region: CASSLGGTSGRTQYF. In DNA, the CDR3 is TGTGCCAGCAGCTTAGGTGGGACTAGCGGGCGTACGCAGTATTTT. The chain joins TRBV7-9 to TRBJ2-3; 12 bases map to TRBD2. Germline trimming cut 1 base from V and 8 bases from J; bases unmatched to any gene: 4. Germline loops: CDR1 SEHNR, CDR2 FQNEAQ (reference sequence). The CDR3 extends over 15 amino acids.

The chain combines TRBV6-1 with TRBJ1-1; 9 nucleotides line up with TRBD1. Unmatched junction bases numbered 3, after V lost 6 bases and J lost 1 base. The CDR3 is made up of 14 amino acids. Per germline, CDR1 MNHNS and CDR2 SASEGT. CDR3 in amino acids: CASRLTGGNTEAFF. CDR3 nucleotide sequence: TGTGCCAGCAGGTTGACAGGGGGGAACACTGAAGCTTTCTTT.

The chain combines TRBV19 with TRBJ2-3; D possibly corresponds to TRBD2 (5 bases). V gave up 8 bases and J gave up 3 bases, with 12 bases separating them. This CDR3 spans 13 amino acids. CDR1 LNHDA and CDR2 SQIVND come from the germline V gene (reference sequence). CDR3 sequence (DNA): TGTGCCAGTGCCTACACTAGAACAGATACGCAGTATTTT. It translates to CASAYTRTDTQYF.

CDR3 residues: CSARNDEQFF. The CDR3 DNA sequence: TGCAGTGCTCGTAACGATGAGCAGTTCTTC. This chain connects TRBV20-1 to TRBJ2-1; D call uncertain. V was cut by 5 bases and J by 8 bases, with 7 bases left in between. Germline lookup yields CDR1 DFQATT and CDR2 SNEGSKA (reference sequence). The CDR3 is 10 amino acids.

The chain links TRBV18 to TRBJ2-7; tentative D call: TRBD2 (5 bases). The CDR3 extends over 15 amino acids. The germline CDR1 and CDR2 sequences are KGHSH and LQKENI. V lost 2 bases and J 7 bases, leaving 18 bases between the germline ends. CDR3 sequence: CASSPGSAQLGEQYF. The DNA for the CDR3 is TGTGCCAGCTCACCAGGGAGCGCTCAACTGGGGGAGCAGTACTTC.